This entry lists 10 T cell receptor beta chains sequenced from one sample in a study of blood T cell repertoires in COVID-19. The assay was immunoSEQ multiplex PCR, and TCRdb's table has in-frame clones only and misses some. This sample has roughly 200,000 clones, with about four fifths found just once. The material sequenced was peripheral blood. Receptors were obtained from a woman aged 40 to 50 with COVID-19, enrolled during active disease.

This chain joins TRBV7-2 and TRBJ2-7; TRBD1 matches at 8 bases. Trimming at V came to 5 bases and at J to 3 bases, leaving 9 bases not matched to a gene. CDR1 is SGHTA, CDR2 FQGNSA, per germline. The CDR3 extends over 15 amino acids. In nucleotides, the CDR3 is TGTGCCAGCAGCCCTAGACAGGGGAGTTTCTACGAGCAGTACTTC. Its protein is CASSPRQGSFYEQYF.

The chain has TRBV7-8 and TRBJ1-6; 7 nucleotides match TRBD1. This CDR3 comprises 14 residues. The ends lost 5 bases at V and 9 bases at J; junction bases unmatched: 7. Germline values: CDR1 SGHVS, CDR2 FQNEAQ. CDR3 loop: CASSPGGEVSPLHF. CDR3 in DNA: TGTGCCAGCAGCCCAGGGGGTGAGGTTTCACCCCTCCACTTT.

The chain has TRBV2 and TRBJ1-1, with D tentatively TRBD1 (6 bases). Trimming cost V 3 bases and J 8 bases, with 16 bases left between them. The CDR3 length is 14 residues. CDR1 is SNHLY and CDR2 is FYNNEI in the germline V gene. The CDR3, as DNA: TGTGCCAGCAGTGATAAAACAGGGAAGGTGGAAGCTTTCTTT. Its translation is CASSDKTGKVEAFF.

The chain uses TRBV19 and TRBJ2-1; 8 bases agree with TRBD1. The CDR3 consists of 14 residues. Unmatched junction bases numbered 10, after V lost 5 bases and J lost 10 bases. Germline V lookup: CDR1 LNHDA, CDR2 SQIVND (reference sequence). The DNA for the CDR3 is TGTGCCAGTAGTTTAACAGGGGGGACCAAAGAGCAGTTCTTC. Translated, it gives CASSLTGGTKEQFF.

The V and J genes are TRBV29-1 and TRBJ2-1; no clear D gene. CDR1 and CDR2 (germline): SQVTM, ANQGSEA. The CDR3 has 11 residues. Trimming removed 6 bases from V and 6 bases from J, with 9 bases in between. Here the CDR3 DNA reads TGCAGCGTCTCTAGAATCAATGAGCAGTTCTTC. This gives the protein CSVSRINEQFF.

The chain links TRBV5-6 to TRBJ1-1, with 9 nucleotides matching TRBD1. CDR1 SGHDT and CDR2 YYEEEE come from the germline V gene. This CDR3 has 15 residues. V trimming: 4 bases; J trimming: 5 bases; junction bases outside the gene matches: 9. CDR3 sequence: CASSPQDRGWTEAFF. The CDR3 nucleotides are TGTGCCAGCAGCCCACAAGACAGGGGGTGGACTGAAGCTTTCTTT. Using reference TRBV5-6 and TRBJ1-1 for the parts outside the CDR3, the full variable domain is DAGVTQSPTHLIKTRGQQVTLRCSPKSGHDTVSWYQQALGQGPQFIFQYYEEEERQRGNFPDRFSGHQFPNYSSELNVNALLLGDSALYLCASSPQDRGWTEAFFGQGTRLTVV.

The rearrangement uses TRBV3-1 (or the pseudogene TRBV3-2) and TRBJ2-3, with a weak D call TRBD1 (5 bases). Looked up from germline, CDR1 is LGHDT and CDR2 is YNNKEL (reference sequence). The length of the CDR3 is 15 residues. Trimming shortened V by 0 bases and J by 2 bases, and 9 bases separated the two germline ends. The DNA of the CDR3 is TGTGCCAGCAGCCAAGATCCGACAGACACAGATACGCAGTATTTT. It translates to CASSQDPTDTDTQYF.

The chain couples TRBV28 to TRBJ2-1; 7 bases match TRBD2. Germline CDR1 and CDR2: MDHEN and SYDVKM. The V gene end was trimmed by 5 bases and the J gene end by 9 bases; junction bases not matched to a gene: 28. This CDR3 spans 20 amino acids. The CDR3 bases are TGTGCCAGCAGTCCAAACATCGGGACTACATTGAGTCGCGAGGGCGCTGAGCAGTTCTTC. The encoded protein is CASSPNIGTTLSREGAEQFF.

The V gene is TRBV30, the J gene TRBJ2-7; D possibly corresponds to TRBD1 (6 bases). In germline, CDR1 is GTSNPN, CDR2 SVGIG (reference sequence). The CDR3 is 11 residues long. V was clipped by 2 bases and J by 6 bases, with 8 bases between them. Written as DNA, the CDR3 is TGTGCCTGGAGTTTAGGGGGCGAGCAGTACTTC. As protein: CAWSLGGEQYF.

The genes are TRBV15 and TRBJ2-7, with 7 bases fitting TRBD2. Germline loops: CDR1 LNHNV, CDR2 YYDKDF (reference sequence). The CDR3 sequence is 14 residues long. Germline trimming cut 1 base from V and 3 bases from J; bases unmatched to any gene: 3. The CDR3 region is CATSRASGGYEQYF. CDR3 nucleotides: TGTGCCACCAGCAGAGCCTCGGGAGGCTACGAGCAGTACTTC.